This T cell receptor (beta chain) was identified during a study of T-cell reconstitution after alpha-beta-depleted transplantation in children. Library preparation (for TCRbeta) was performed with unique molecular identifiers. A single record per CDR3 protein comes from TCRdb applying MiXCR to the PCR reads. In the table there are about 690,000 distinct CDR3 sequences, roughly 17% of which are singletons. Germline-derived CDR1 and CDR2 are MNHNY and SVGAGI (reference sequence). This CDR3 is 13 amino acids long. Germline trimming cut 6 bases from V and 7 bases from J; bases unmatched to any gene: 8. This clonotype was observed at least ten times.

The V call is TRBV6-6, the J call TRBJ1-2, with 7 positions matching TRBD1. The TCR comes from a human donor who donated a stem cell graft to a child with acute myeloid leukemia. Source: PBMCs from the stem cell graft donor, taken from the stem cell graft. Here the CDR3 DNA reads TGTGCCAGCAGCTACGCGACAGGGACTGGCTACACCTTC. As protein: CASSYATGTGYTF.